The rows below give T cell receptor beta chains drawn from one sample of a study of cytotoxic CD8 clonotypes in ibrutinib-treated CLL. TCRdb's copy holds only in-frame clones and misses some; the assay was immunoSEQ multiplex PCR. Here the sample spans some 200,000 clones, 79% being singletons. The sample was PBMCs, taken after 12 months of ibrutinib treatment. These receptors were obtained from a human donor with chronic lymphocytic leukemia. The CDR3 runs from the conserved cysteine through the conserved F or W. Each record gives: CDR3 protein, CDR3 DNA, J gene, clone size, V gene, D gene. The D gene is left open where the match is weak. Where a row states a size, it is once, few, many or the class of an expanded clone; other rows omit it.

CASSSRSDPSGRTYEQYF	TGCGCCAGCAGCTCCCGGTCGGACCCTAGCGGGAGGACCTACGAGCAGTACTTC	TRBJ2-7	once	TRBV5-1	TRBD2
CASRWDGSNEKLFF	TGCGCCAGCAGATGGGACGGGTCTAATGAAAAACTGTTTTTT	TRBJ1-4	-	TRBV5-1	-
CASSLMRGKNNEQFF	TGTGCCAGCAGCTTAATGAGGGGGAAGAACAATGAGCAGTTCTTC	TRBJ2-1	-	TRBV7-9	-
CASSLGGREIYGYTF	TGTGCCAGCAGCTTAGGTGGCAGGGAGATATATGGCTACACCTTC	TRBJ1-2	-	TRBV7-9	-
CASKLGRGFVADTQYF	TGTGCCAGCAAACTCGGCAGGGGTTTTGTGGCAGATACGCAGTATTTT	TRBJ2-3	-	TRBV5-4	-
CASSPPLGGGGGNTIYF	TGTGCCAGCTCACCCCCCCTCGGCGGGGGCGGCGGAAACACCATATATTTT	TRBJ1-3	-	TRBV18	-
CASSPRFPGRPQTTNYGYTF	TGTGCCAGCAGCCCTAGGTTCCCGGGCAGACCCCAAACTACTAACTATGGCTACACCTTC	TRBJ1-2	many	TRBV7-8	-
CASSVEGLTSYNEQFF	TGTGCCAGCAGCGTAGAAGGACTGACCTCCTACAATGAGCAGTTCTTC	TRBJ2-1	-	TRBV9	-
CASSSNRLAGAYWEQFF	TGTGCCAGCAGCTCCAATAGACTAGCGGGGGCTTATTGGGAGCAGTTCTTC	TRBJ2-1	-	TRBV7-8	TRBD2
CASSQEGLAGQYNEQFF	TGCGCCAGCAGCCAAGAAGGGCTAGCGGGACAGTACAATGAGCAGTTCTTC	TRBJ2-1	-	TRBV4-1	TRBD2
CASSSIEGSNQPQHF	TGTGCCAGCAGTTCGATTGAGGGTAGCAATCAGCCCCAGCATTTT	TRBJ1-5	-	TRBV27	-
CASSYSGGRKHF	TGTGCCAGCAGTTACTCGGGGGGAAGAAAGCATTTT	TRBJ1-5	-	TRBV6-5	-
CSVEGGGGQPQHF	TGCAGCGTTGAAGGGGGGGGCGGACAGCCCCAGCATTTT	TRBJ1-5	-	TRBV29-1	-
CASRLLAGGRGELFF	TGTGCCAGCAGACTTCTAGCGGGAGGCAGGGGGGAGCTGTTTTTT	TRBJ2-2	-	TRBV6-5	TRBD2
CSVGPARGEQFF	TGCAGCGTTGGGCCAGCCAGGGGTGAGCAGTTCTTC	TRBJ2-1	-	TRBV29-1	-
CASSLDRSRVRVGEKLFF	TGTGCCAGCAGCTTAGATCGCTCCAGGGTCCGAGTGGGTGAAAAACTGTTTTTT	TRBJ1-4	few	TRBV7-6	-
CASSRLAGGPDTQYF	TGTGCCAGCAGTCGACTAGCGGGAGGTCCAGATACGCAGTATTTT	TRBJ2-3	-	TRBV11-2	TRBD2
CASSRTGTSSPLHF	TGTGCCAGCAGCCGAACCGGGACTTCTTCACCCCTCCACTTT	TRBJ1-6	-	TRBV6-5	-
CASSRAGVGSKQFF	TGTGCCAGCAGTCGGGCAGGTGTCGGGTCAAAGCAGTTCTTC	TRBJ2-1	few	TRBV6-5	-
CASSQQGGSPLHF	TGTGCCAGCAGCCAGCAGGGAGGATCACCCCTCCACTTT	TRBJ1-6	-	TRBV14	-
CAITDSLELFF	TGTGCCATCACTGACAGCTTGGAGCTGTTTTTT	TRBJ2-2	-	TRBV10-3	-
CASSSGTSAYEQYF	TGCGCCAGCAGCTCGGGGACTAGCGCCTACGAGCAGTACTTC	TRBJ2-7	few	TRBV5-1	TRBD2
CASRRGTDTQYF	TGTGCCAGCAGAAGGGGGACAGATACGCAGTATTTT	TRBJ2-3	-	TRBV2	-
CASSPWGGPDTIYF	TGTGCCAGCTCACCATGGGGGGGCCCGGACACCATATATTTT	TRBJ1-3	-	TRBV18	-
CASSLTSGTSYGYTF	TGTGCCAGCAGCTTAACCTCCGGGACAAGCTATGGCTACACCTTC	TRBJ1-2	-	TRBV5-5	-
CASNTGSNPGELFF	TGCGCCAGCAATACAGGGTCCAACCCCGGGGAGCTGTTTTTT	TRBJ2-2	-	TRBV10-1	-
CASRAGGVGNYGYTF	TGCGCCAGCAGGGCTGGGGGGGTTGGTAACTATGGCTACACCTTC	TRBJ1-2	-	TRBV4-1	-
CASRDSQGYPYNEQFF	TGTGCCAGCAGAGACTCTCAGGGGTATCCCTACAATGAGCAGTTCTTC	TRBJ2-1	-	TRBV2	-
CASMKGRGPGELFF	TGTGCCAGCATGAAGGGCAGGGGGCCCGGGGAGCTGTTTTTT	TRBJ2-2	-	TRBV6-5	TRBD1